This T cell receptor beta chain was found in a study of PD-1 blockade in classical Hodgkin lymphoma. At the level of the study: Patients got intravenous nivolumab 3 mg/kg every 2 weeks. Study observations and caveats: There remain no defined causes for the repertoire differences, which possibly reflect disease activity or prior therapy. Complete responders matched newly diagnosed patients in baseline diversity.

With regard to this clone: No antigen is known for it.

Germline assignment: CDR1 LGHNT and CDR2 FRNRAP. The CDR3 covers 15 residues. Trimming removed 2 bases from V and 5 bases from J, with 15 bases in between. Sequencing used immunoSEQ multiplex PCR; TCRdb keeps in-frame clones, though not all of them. The table has around 20,000 clones, 75% to 85% seen once. Every patient was affected by relapse after autologous stem cell transplantation, while exposure to brentuximab vedotin was not uniform. The sample in question was peripheral blood mononuclear cells (PBMCs), obtained before the second cycle of nivolumab. The V gene is TRBV12-5, the J gene TRBJ1-1; D is possibly TRBD1 (6 bases). The sequence came from a human donor with classical Hodgkin lymphoma. The CDR3 protein is CASGLRGGKGTEAFF. CDR3 bases: TGTGCTAGTGGTTTGAGGGGGGGGAAGGGAACTGAAGCTTTCTTT.